The 32 T cell receptor beta chains given below trace back to one sample, sequenced in a study of T cells after yellow fever vaccination. TCRdb called the 5' RACE reads again in MiXCR, with one record for every CDR3 protein. In the table there are some 240,000 distinct CDR3 sequences, approximately 3% of which are singletons. The starting material was CD4+ T cells sorted from PBMCs, obtained 10 days after the yellow fever booster vaccination. The receptor set was obtained from a young man who received the YFV17D yellow fever vaccine.

This clonotype was detected many times. The genes are TRBV5-1 and TRBJ2-5, with D unresolved. Trimming stripped 7 bases from V and 3 bases from J, with 13 bases between. Germline CDR1 reads SGHRS; CDR2 reads YFSETQ. The length of the CDR3 is 13 residues. The CDR3 region is CASLRWPEETQYF. DNA for the CDR3: TGCGCCAGCTTAAGGTGGCCGGAAGAGACCCAGTACTTC.

This chain links TRBV10-3 with TRBJ2-5, with 7 bases fitting TRBD1. The CDR3 is 14 amino acids. Germline trimming cut 4 bases from V and 5 bases from J; bases unmatched to any gene: 7. Germline values: CDR1 ENHRY, CDR2 SYGVKD. This CDR3 is CAISVEGALETQYF. CDR3 DNA: TGTGCCATCAGTGTTGAGGGGGCCTTGGAGACCCAGTACTTC.

This clonotype was seen many times. This chain links TRBV18 with TRBJ2-3, with D perhaps TRBD2 (5 bases). Per the germline V gene, CDR1 is KGHSH and CDR2 is LQKENI. The V end lost 4 bases, the J end lost 5 bases, and 16 bases lay between the germline ends. This CDR3 region has 15 residues. In DNA form, the CDR3 reads TGTGCCAGCTCACAACGAGAGGGCCAGATAGATACGCAGTATTTT. Protein product: CASSQREGQIDTQYF.

This clonotype occurred many times. V gene TRBV12-3 or TRBV12-4 combines with J gene TRBJ1-4; D ambiguous. The CDR3 totals 14 residues. Trimming removed 3 bases from V and 1 base from J, with 6 bases in between. CDR3 sequence reads: CASSFQETNEKLFF. CDR3 DNA: TGTGCCAGCAGTTTCCAGGAAACTAATGAAAAACTGTTTTTT.

This clonotype was observed a handful of times. V usage is TRBV5-4 and J usage is TRBJ1-1; maybe TRBD1 (5 bases). The germline V and J ends were trimmed by 1 base and 6 bases, with 13 bases remaining between them. There are 14 residues in the CDR3. CDR1 is SGHNT, CDR2 YYREEE, per germline (reference sequence). This CDR3 reads CASSLSSTGPEAFF. The CDR3 coding sequence is TGTGCCAGCAGCTTGTCATCGACGGGGCCTGAAGCTTTCTTT.

This chain joins TRBV24-1 and TRBJ2-2; 7 bases agree with TRBD1. With 3 bases clipped from V and 5 bases from J, the junction kept 8 bases outside the gene matches. CDR1 KGHDR and CDR2 SFDVKD come from the germline V gene. This CDR3 is 16 amino acids long. The CDR3 reads CATSDATGSLTGELFF. The CDR3 DNA is TGTGCCACCAGTGATGCGACAGGGTCCCTAACCGGGGAGCTGTTTTTT.

This clonotype was found a few times. The chain is built from TRBV9 and TRBJ2-7; possible D gene TRBD1, 6 bases. CDR1 SGDLS and CDR2 YYNGEE come from the germline V gene. The CDR3 covers 15 residues. The germline V and J ends were trimmed by 0 bases and 4 bases, with 14 bases remaining between them. CDR3 in amino acids: CASSVGGTGQYEQYF. CDR3 DNA sequence: TGTGCCAGCAGCGTAGGAGGTACAGGGCAGTACGAGCAGTACTTC.

This clonotype was seen a handful of times. V and J are TRBV7-2 and TRBJ1-5; weak D call: TRBD1 (5 bases). CDR1 SGHTA and CDR2 FQGNSA come from the germline V gene. V was clipped by 4 bases and J by 5 bases, with 18 bases between them. The CDR3 is 16 residues long. The CDR3, as DNA: TGTGCCAGCAGCTCCGGGGGGGGGAATAGGGATCAGCCCCAGCATTTT. It is translated as CASSSGGGNRDQPQHF.

This sequence joins TRBV5-6 and TRBJ1-1; 7 nucleotides line up with TRBD1. Germline CDR1 is SGHDT and CDR2 is YYEEEE. V was pared by 3 bases and J by 1 base, with 9 bases of the junction left unmatched. The CDR3 is made up of 16 amino acids. In DNA form, the CDR3 reads TGTGCCAGCAGCTCGCGACAGGGTTCGAGGAACACTGAAGCTTTCTTT. This sequence encodes CASSSRQGSRNTEAFF.

This clonotype was picked up a small number of times. The J gene is TRBJ2-3, the V gene TRBV20-1; TRBD2 is a possible D gene (5 bases). The CDR3 covers 15 residues. V was trimmed by 5 bases and J by 0 bases, leaving 15 bases between them. Germline V gives CDR1 DFQATT, CDR2 SNEGSKA (reference sequence). Here the CDR3 reads CSAPDKRKSTDTQYF. DNA for the CDR3: TGCAGTGCTCCGGATAAGCGGAAGAGCACAGATACGCAGTATTTT.

This clonotype has only a few counts. The chain carries TRBV20-1 and TRBJ2-3; 11 bases match TRBD2. J was trimmed by 7 bases and V by 2 bases; bases with no gene match: 8. The CDR3 runs to 15 residues. Germline CDR1 DFQATT, CDR2 SNEGSKA (reference sequence). The CDR3 spells CSARPSSGGLNTQYF. In DNA, the CDR3 is TGCAGTGCTAGACCCTCTAGCGGGGGGCTGAATACGCAGTATTTT.

In this sample, this clonotype turned up many times. The CDR3 DNA reads as TGCGCCAGCAATGACGGGTTAGAGACCCAGTACTTC. Its protein product is CASNDGLETQYF. V gene TRBV5-1 combines with J gene TRBJ2-5; D not resolved. CDR3 length equals 12 residues. Trimming cost V 6 bases and J 4 bases, with 10 bases left between them. Germline-derived CDR1 and CDR2 are SGHRS and YFSETQ.

This clonotype showed up many times. V is TRBV7-2 and J is TRBJ1-5, with a weak D call TRBD1 (6 bases). Looked up from germline, CDR1 is SGHTA and CDR2 is FQGNSA. The CDR3 loop spans 16 amino acids. Trimming cost V 4 bases and J 0 bases, with 13 bases left between them. The CDR3 region has the DNA TGTGCCAGCAGCTGGGGGACACGTTATAGCAATCAGCCCCAGCATTTT. Encoded protein: CASSWGTRYSNQPQHF.

The sample holds many counts of this clonotype. This chain uses TRBV7-2 with TRBJ2-4; D is unclear. This CDR3 is built from 12 residues. Per germline, CDR1 SGHTA and CDR2 FQGNSA. With 3 bases removed from V and 7 bases from J, the gap between germline ends came to 7 bases. The CDR3 DNA reads as TGTGCCAGCAGCTTCCGTGGGAACATTCAGTACTTC. It translates to CASSFRGNIQYF.

This clonotype was counted between two and nine times. The V and J genes are TRBV9 and TRBJ1-3, with 8 bases identical to TRBD1. The J segment lost 0 bases and the V segment lost 4 bases, leaving 3 bases of the junction unmatched. The CDR3 contains 15 residues. Germline V CDR1 and CDR2: SGDLS, YYNGEE. For the CDR3, the DNA is TGTGCCAGCAGCCCGACAGGGGCCTCTGGAAACACCATATATTTT. Its translation is CASSPTGASGNTIYF.

The V call is TRBV7-3, the J call TRBJ2-2; 7 bases match TRBD1. CDR3 length: 15 amino acids. V dropped 1 base and J dropped 5; count of bases not matched to a gene: 4. Germline values: CDR1 SGHTA, CDR2 FQGTGA. DNA for the CDR3: TGTGCCAGCAGCTTAAATGGCAGGGGGACCGGGGAGCTGTTTTTT. This gives the protein CASSLNGRGTGELFF.

The chain is built from TRBV27 and TRBJ2-4; no firm D call. CDR1 is MNHEY, CDR2 SMNVEV, per germline (reference sequence). This CDR3 region has 16 residues. The V gene lost 5 bases and the J gene lost 3 bases, with 17 bases spanning the gap. The CDR3, as DNA: TGTGCCAGCAGTCCTCCTCCACATTACGGCAAAAACATTCAGTACTTC. It encodes CASSPPPHYGKNIQYF.

This clonotype was observed at least ten times. This rearrangement joins TRBV6-5 to TRBJ2-5; D is unresolved. Germline V gene sequence: CDR1 MNHEY, CDR2 SVGAGI. CDR3 size: 11 residues. Between the trimmed V and J ends, which lost 5 bases and 7 bases, there was a span of 8 bases. CDR3 loop: CASSSPGTQYF. The CDR3 nucleotides read TGTGCCAGCAGTAGCCCCGGGACCCAGTACTTC.

This clonotype was seen more than once but under ten times. This chain connects TRBV5-1 to TRBJ2-7; TRBD2 aligns across 9 bases. V gave up 1 base and J gave up 7 bases; unmatched junction bases: 9. CDR1 is SGHRS, CDR2 YFSETQ, per germline. The CDR3 runs to 15 residues. CDR3 in amino acids: CASSLSLAGSREQYF. The CDR3, as DNA: TGCGCCAGCAGCTTGAGTCTAGCGGGGAGTCGAGAGCAGTACTTC.

The V gene is TRBV6-6, the J gene TRBJ2-3, with 8 bases aligning to TRBD1. Germline V gene data show CDR1 as MNHNY and CDR2 as SVGAGI (reference sequence). V gave up 5 bases and J gave up 7 bases; unmatched junction bases: 11. The CDR3 contains 15 residues. CDR3 nucleotide sequence: TGTGCCAGCAGTAAACGGCAGGGGGCTGTAAATACGCAGTATTTT. Amino acid sequence: CASSKRQGAVNTQYF.

The chain combines TRBV20-1 with TRBJ1-4, with a weak D call TRBD1 (5 bases). The CDR3 loop spans 13 amino acids. V was trimmed by 3 bases and J by 5 bases, leaving 10 bases between them. The germline CDR1 and CDR2 sequences are DFQATT and SNEGSKA (reference sequence). CDR3 sequence reads: CSASQGLNEKLFF. The CDR3 DNA is TGCAGTGCTAGCCAGGGACTGAATGAAAAACTGTTTTTT.

This clonotype occurred many times. This chain uses TRBV6-1 with TRBJ2-3, with D uncertain. The germline V and J ends were trimmed by 7 bases and 0 bases, with 20 bases remaining between them. The CDR3 has 17 amino acids. Germline V gives CDR1 MNHNS, CDR2 SASEGT. The CDR3 loop is CASTPLGSFPSTDTQYF. The DNA for the CDR3 is TGTGCCAGCACTCCCCTGGGCTCTTTTCCTAGCACAGATACGCAGTATTTT.

In this sample, this clonotype turned up many times. The chain couples TRBV6-5 to TRBJ2-3; no firm D call. Germline V lookup: CDR1 MNHEY, CDR2 SVGAGI. This CDR3 region has 11 residues. Trimming left V 6 bases short and J 5 bases short, with 6 bases between. CDR3 nucleotide sequence: TGTGCCAGCAGAAAGGGAGATACGCAGTATTTT. It encodes CASRKGDTQYF.

This clonotype has only a few counts. The J gene is TRBJ2-1, the V gene TRBV29-1; maybe TRBD2 (6 bases). This CDR3 spans 14 amino acids. Trimming pared 8 bases from V and 6 bases from J, leaving 20 bases between. Germline V gene lookup returns CDR1 SQVTM and CDR2 ANQGSEA. CDR3 region: CSTEGASSLNEQFF. For the CDR3, the DNA is TGCAGCACGGAGGGAGCATCTTCCCTCAATGAGCAGTTCTTC.

The rearrangement uses TRBV5-6 and TRBJ2-2, with 7 bases fitting TRBD1. CDR1 SGHDT and CDR2 YYEEEE come from the germline V gene. The V segment lost 3 bases and the J segment 4 bases; nucleotides outside the gene matches: 3. The CDR3 consists of 14 residues. The CDR3 sequence is CASSWDRTTGELFF. The CDR3 DNA is TGTGCCAGCAGCTGGGACAGAACCACCGGGGAGCTGTTTTTT.

This clonotype was counted a few times. The V and J genes are TRBV10-3 and TRBJ2-1; TRBD1 matches 9 bases. Germline V gene sequence: CDR1 ENHRY, CDR2 SYGVKD. The CDR3 extends over 14 amino acids. The junction had 6 bases not matched to a gene; V was cut back by 8 bases and J by 4 bases. This CDR3 is CAIGWTGVYNEQFF. CDR3 DNA sequence: TGTGCCATCGGTTGGACAGGGGTATACAATGAGCAGTTCTTC.

This clonotype has a handful of counts. V and J are TRBV28 and TRBJ2-1, with 7 nucleotides matching TRBD2. The germline V gene has CDR1 MDHEN and CDR2 SYDVKM. The CDR3 is made up of 11 amino acids. The CDR3 region has the DNA TGTGCGGGCGGGGGCTACAATGAGCAGTTCTTC. Translation: CAGGGYNEQFF.

J is TRBJ2-4 and V is TRBV6-5; 10 nucleotides line up with TRBD2. The CDR3 totals 16 residues. Germline assignment: CDR1 MNHEY and CDR2 SVGAGI. Unmatched junction bases numbered 3, after V lost 1 base and J lost 3 bases. This chain's CDR3 is CASSYLAGGNKNIQYF. Here the CDR3 DNA reads TGTGCCAGCAGTTACTTAGCGGGGGGTAACAAAAACATTCAGTACTTC.

This clonotype came up many times. J is TRBJ2-3 and V is TRBV29-1, with D tentatively TRBD1 (6 bases). The V end was cut by 3 bases, the J end by 2 bases, with 15 bases between. Germline lookup yields CDR1 SQVTM and CDR2 ANQGSEA. This CDR3 is 15 amino acids long. In DNA, the CDR3 is TGCAGCGTTGAGAACAGGGACCGAAACACAGATACGCAGTATTTT. Protein: CSVENRDRNTDTQYF.

A few counts support this clonotype. The CDR3 DNA reads as TGTGCCACCAGCAGAGATGGGGCAGGGCCCCAGCCCCAGCATTTT. Translation gives CATSRDGAGPQPQHF. V and J are TRBV15 and TRBJ1-5; possibly TRBD1 for D (5 bases). The CDR3 consists of 15 residues. Germline CDR1 reads LNHNV; CDR2 reads YYDKDF (reference sequence). Trimming cost V 0 bases and J 7 bases, with 13 bases left between them.

This clonotype was seen a few times. The rearrangement joins TRBV6-5 to TRBJ2-7, with D unclear. The germline gives CDR1 MNHEY, CDR2 SVGAGI. This CDR3 is built from 14 residues. V gave up 6 bases and J gave up 1 base, with 13 bases separating them. CDR3 residues: CASSLYLRSYEQYF. For the CDR3, the DNA is TGTGCCAGCAGCCTATATCTTCGGTCCTACGAGCAGTACTTC.

This sequence joins TRBV11-3 and TRBJ2-3, with 7 bases that match TRBD1. With V trimmed by 4 bases and J by 1 base, 8 bases remained unmatched. From germline, CDR1 is SGHNT and CDR2 YENEEA. The CDR3 spans 16 residues. The CDR3 region is CASSSVLGQGTDTQYF. DNA for the CDR3: TGTGCCAGCAGCTCAGTGCTAGGACAGGGCACAGATACGCAGTATTTT.